This T cell receptor (beta chain) was observed in a study of regulatory T cells in long-lasting Graves disease. Across the study: Under 3 months of antithyroid drugs had been taken by newly diagnosed Graves' patients.

The CDR3 spans 15 residues. Germline values: CDR1 KGHDR, CDR2 SFDVKD. V was trimmed by 4 bases and J by 1 base, leaving 12 bases between them. The TCR beta library used iRepertoire HTBI primers with Arm-PCR amplification of CDR3. TCRdb fed the multiplex PCR reads into MiXCR, producing one record per CDR3 protein. The sample shows approximately 400,000 distinct CDR3 sequences, 15% of them seen only once. The sample's time point: newly diagnosed GD, antithyroid drugs for less than 3 months. PBMC-extracted RNA yielded the TCR library. It was American Thyroid Association guidelines that determined Graves' disease diagnosis. The patient group derived from an endocrinology department in Xi'an, China. In addition, the sample was reused for a study of T cells in Graves' hyperthyroidism and ophthalmopathy. That report adds: Hyperthyroidism patients were newly diagnosed, had disease duration under 2 months, and were aged 18 to 65 years.

This chain links TRBV24-1 with TRBJ2-5; D may be TRBD1 (5 bases). Sequencing used peripheral blood mononuclear cells (PBMCs), obtained at new diagnosis, from a patient treated with antithyroid drugs. The TCR was taken from a woman aged 30 to 39 with Graves disease. The CDR3 protein is CATSEATGAQETQYF. The CDR3 DNA follows: TGTGCCACCAGTGAAGCTACAGGAGCCCAAGAGACCCAGTACTTC.